The present T cell receptor beta chain was sequenced within a study of shared clonotypes between healthy human individuals. Details on this clone: An end of the junction differs from the germline gene, which may be a read error. The sample carries other DNA sequences with the same CDR3.

Using immunoSEQ multiplex PCR, the repertoire was profiled, and TCRdb retains in-frame clones only, with some absent. The table includes 490,000 or so clones, around 80% detected once. Per the germline V gene, CDR1 is SGHAT and CDR2 is FQNNGV. There are 13 residues in the CDR3. The gene calls are TRBV11-2 and TRBJ2-1, with TRBD2 matching 7 bases. This TCR came from a woman aged 40 to 49 in good health. Some clones in this sample may be carry-over from other donors' samples. Sequenced input: PBMCs. The CDR3 DNA is TGCGCCAGCAGCTCCGGACTAGTCATTGAGCAGTTCTTC. Translated, it gives CASSSGLVIEQFF. Filled out from reference TRBV11-2 and TRBJ2-1, the complete variable domain reads EAGVAQSPRYKIIEKRQSVAFWCNPISGHATLYWYQQILGQGPKLLIQFQNNGVVDDSQLPKDRFSAERLKGVDSTLKIQPAKLEDSAVYLCASSSGLVIEQFFGPGTRLTVL.